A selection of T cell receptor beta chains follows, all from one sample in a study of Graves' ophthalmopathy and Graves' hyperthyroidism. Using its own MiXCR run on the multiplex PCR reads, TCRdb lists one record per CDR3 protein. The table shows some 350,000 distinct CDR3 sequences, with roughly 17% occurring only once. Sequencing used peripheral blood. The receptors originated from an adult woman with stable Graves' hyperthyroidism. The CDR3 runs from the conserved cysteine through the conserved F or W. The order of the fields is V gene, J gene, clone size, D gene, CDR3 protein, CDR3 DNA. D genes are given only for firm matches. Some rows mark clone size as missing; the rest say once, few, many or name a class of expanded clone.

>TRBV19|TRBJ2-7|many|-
CASSIDPPSGTSYEQYF
TGTGCCAGTAGTATAGATCCGCCGTCCGGGACGTCCTACGAGCAGTACTTC
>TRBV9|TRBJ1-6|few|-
CASSVAVRPGRSPLHF
TGTGCCAGCAGCGTAGCGGTCAGACCAGGTCGTTCACCCCTCCACTTT
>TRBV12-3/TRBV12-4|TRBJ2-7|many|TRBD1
CASSLGQGSGYEQYF
TGTGCCAGCAGTTTGGGACAGGGAAGTGGCTACGAGCAGTACTTC
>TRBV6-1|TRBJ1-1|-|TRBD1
CASRSQGPMNTEAFF
TGTGCCAGCAGGTCACAGGGGCCGATGAACACTGAAGCTTTCTTT
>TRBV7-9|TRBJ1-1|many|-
CASSLGGGWEAFF
TGTGCCAGCAGCTTAGGTGGGGGCTGGGAAGCTTTCTTT
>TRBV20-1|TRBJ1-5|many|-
CSASDRVNNQPQHF
TGCAGTGCCAGCGACCGGGTCAACAATCAGCCCCAGCATTTT
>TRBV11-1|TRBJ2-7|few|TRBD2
CASTRRSSGSSSSYEQYF
TGTGCCAGCACCCGTAGGTCTAGCGGGAGTTCGAGCTCCTACGAGCAGTACTTC
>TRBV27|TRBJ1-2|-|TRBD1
CASMGTGGFWGYTF
TGTGCCAGCATGGGAACAGGGGGCTTTTGGGGCTACACCTTC
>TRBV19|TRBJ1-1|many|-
CASRLADQMNTEAFF
TGTGCCAGTAGACTTGCAGACCAAATGAACACTGAAGCTTTCTTT
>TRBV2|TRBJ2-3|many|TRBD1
CASSQQPGQGFSGDTQYF
TGTGCCAGCAGTCAACAGCCGGGACAGGGGTTCTCTGGGGATACGCAGTATTTT
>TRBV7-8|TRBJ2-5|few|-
CASRPLNYPQETQYF
TGTGCCAGCAGGCCCTTGAATTATCCCCAAGAGACCCAGTACTTC
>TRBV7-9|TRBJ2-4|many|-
CASSLESDVAAKNIQYF
TGTGCCAGCAGCTTAGAGTCAGACGTCGCGGCCAAAAACATTCAGTACTTC
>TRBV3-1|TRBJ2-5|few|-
CASSQGLMETQYF
TGTGCCAGCAGCCAAGGACTAATGGAGACCCAGTACTTC
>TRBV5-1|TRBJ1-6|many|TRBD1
CASSLNPAGQGNSPLHF
TGCGCCAGCAGCTTGAACCCAGCGGGACAGGGAAATTCACCCCTCCACTTT
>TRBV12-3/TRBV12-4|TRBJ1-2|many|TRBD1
CASSGGGRGYTF
TGTGCCAGCAGTGGAGGGGGCAGGGGCTACACCTTC
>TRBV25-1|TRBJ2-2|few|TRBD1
CASRVSGTANTGELFF
TGTGCCAGCAGAGTGTCGGGGACAGCGAACACCGGGGAGCTGTTTTTT
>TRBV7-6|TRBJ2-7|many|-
CASSLGQLSGEQYF
TGTGCCAGCAGCTTGGGCCAGCTTAGCGGCGAGCAGTACTTC
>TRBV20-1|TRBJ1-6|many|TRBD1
CSAGTGSVSSPLHF
TGCAGTGCAGGGACAGGGTCGGTTAGTTCACCCCTCCACTTT
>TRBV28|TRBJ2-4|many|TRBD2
CASSFRLAGENIKYF
TGTGCCAGCAGTTTCCGCCTAGCGGGAGAGAACATTAAGTACTTC
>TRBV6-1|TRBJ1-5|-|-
CASTGATSNQPQHF
TGTGCCAGCACCGGGGCCACTAGCAATCAGCCCCAGCATTTT
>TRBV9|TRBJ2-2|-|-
CASSVDLRRAGELFF
TGTGCCAGCAGCGTAGATTTGAGGCGGGCCGGGGAGCTGTTTTTT
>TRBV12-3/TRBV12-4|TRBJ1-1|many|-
CASRVQGGTEAFF
TGTGCCAGCAGAGTCCAGGGTGGGACTGAAGCTTTCTTT
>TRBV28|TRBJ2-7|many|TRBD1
CASSLVTGGSYEQYF
TGTGCCAGCAGTTTGGTGACAGGGGGCTCCTACGAGCAGTACTTC
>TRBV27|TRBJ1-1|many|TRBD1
CASSLGTGIMNTEAFF
TGTGCCAGCAGTTTAGGGACAGGAATCATGAACACTGAAGCTTTCTTT
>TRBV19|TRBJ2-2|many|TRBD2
CASSQSGRAGTGELFF
TGTGCCAGTAGTCAAAGCGGGAGGGCGGGCACCGGGGAGCTGTTTTTT
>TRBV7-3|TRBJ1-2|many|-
CASSPGQVNYGYTF
TGTGCCAGCAGCCCGGGACAAGTTAACTATGGCTACACCTTC
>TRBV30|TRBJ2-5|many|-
CAWRGGAGLETQYF
TGTGCCTGGAGGGGGGGGGCAGGGCTAGAGACCCAGTACTTC
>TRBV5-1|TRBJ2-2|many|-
CATKPGDTNTGELFF
TGCGCCACCAAACCGGGGGACACTAACACCGGGGAGCTGTTTTTT
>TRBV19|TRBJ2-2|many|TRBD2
CASSIDRAGSNTGELFF
TGTGCCAGTAGTATAGATCGAGCGGGGTCGAACACCGGGGAGCTGTTTTTT
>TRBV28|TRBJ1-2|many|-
CASTGGDGYTF
TGTGCCAGCACGGGAGGGGATGGCTACACCTTC
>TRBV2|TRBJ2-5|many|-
CATETAGETQYF
TGTGCCACCGAAACAGCGGGAGAGACCCAGTACTTC
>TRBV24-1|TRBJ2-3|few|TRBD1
CATSGTGALAEDTQYF
TGTGCCACCAGTGGGACAGGGGCCCTTGCCGAAGATACGCAGTATTTT
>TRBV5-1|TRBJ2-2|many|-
CASSLRLGSAGNTGELFF
TGCGCCAGCAGCTTGCGATTGGGATCGGCGGGGAACACCGGGGAGCTGTTTTTT
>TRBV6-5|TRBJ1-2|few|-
CASSYSKGSRRDYGYTF
TGTGCCAGCAGTTACTCGAAGGGGTCCCGCAGGGACTATGGCTACACCTTC
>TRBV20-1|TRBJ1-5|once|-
CSARTGPQPQHF
TGCAGTGCTAGAACAGGGCCCCAGCCCCAGCATTTT
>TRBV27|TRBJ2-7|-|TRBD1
CASRPGTGDYEQYF
TGTGCCAGCAGACCCGGTACAGGGGACTACGAGCAGTACTTC
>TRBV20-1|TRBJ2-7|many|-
CSARARRTWRDFYEQYF
TGCAGTGCTAGAGCGCGGCGCACATGGCGGGATTTTTACGAGCAGTACTTC
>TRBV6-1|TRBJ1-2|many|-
CATLREGLYGYTF
TGTGCCACCCTACGCGAGGGGCTCTATGGCTACACCTTC
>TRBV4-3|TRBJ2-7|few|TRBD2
CASSHLAGGSYEQYF
TGCGCCAGCAGCCACCTAGCGGGAGGATCCTACGAGCAGTACTTC
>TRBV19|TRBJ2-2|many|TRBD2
CAGTSGTGELFF
TGTGCCGGGACTAGCGGCACCGGGGAGCTGTTTTTT
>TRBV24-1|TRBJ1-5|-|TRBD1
CATSSPATGRNQPQHF
TGTGCCACTTCTTCCCCTGCGACAGGGCGAAATCAGCCCCAGCATTTT
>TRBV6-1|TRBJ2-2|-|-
CASTRGLAENTGELFF
TGTGCCAGCACCCGGGGGCTAGCGGAGAACACCGGGGAGCTGTTTTTT
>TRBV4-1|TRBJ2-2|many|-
CASSQERHSNTGELFF
TGCGCCAGCAGCCAAGAAAGGCACTCGAACACCGGGGAGCTGTTTTTT
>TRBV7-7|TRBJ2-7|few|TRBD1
CASSLGTGENYEQYF
TGTGCTAGCAGCTTGGGGACAGGGGAGAACTACGAGCAGTACTTC
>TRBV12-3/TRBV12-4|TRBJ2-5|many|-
CASSLDRAGTQYF
TGTGCCAGCAGTTTAGACCGGGCTGGGACCCAGTACTTC
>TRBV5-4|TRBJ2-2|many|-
CASSLLDANTGELFF
TGTGCCAGCAGCTTGCTAGATGCGAACACCGGGGAGCTGTTTTTT
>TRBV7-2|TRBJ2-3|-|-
CASSYLGPDTQYF
TGTGCCAGCAGTTACCTTGGGCCAGATACGCAGTATTTT